This entry is about one T cell receptor (beta chain). The antigen is unknown. V was clipped by 2 bases and J by 4 bases; unmatched bases: 7. This CDR3 spans 14 amino acids. Germline V CDR1 and CDR2: GTSNPN, SVGIG (reference sequence). These data belong to a study of cytomegalovirus exposure and HLA in healthy donors. Study details: Early released data comprised tens of millions of unique TCRs from HLA-typed donors.

General study findings and limits: In a later analysis, TCR beta V- and J-gene trimming showed a link to a missense DCLRE1C variant.

The PCR employed 60 Vbeta primers together with 13 Jbeta primers. The assay was immunoSEQ multiplex PCR, and TCRdb's table has in-frame clones only and misses some. The sample contains under 130,000 clones, under 85% of which appear only once. This TCR derives from a man between 18 and 35 years old in good health and CMV-seronegative. The sequenced material came from PBMCs. The chain uses TRBV30 and TRBJ1-1; 7 bases align to TRBD1. CDR3 loop: CAWSFTGVSTEAFF. The CDR3 DNA reads as TGTGCCTGGAGTTTTACAGGGGTAAGCACTGAAGCTTTCTTT.